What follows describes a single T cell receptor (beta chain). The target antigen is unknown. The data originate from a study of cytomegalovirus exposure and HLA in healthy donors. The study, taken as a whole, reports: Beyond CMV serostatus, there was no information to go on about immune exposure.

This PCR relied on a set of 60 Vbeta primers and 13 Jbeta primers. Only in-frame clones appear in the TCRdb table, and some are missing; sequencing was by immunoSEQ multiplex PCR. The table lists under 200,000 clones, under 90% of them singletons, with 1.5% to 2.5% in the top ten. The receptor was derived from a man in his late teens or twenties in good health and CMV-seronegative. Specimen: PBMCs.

The CDR3 bases are TGTGCCAGCAGCTTGGTTCAGGGTCGAGAAGGCTACACCTTC. It encodes CASSLVQGREGYTF. This chain connects TRBV7-2 to TRBJ1-2; possibly TRBD1 for D (5 bases). This CDR3 has 14 amino acids. The V gene's germline CDR1 is SGHTA and CDR2 FQGNSA. Trimming pared 3 bases from V and 8 bases from J, leaving 16 bases between.